Detailed here is one T cell receptor (beta chain). This clonotype was seen at least ten times. Its antigen target is currently unknown. Base qualities are missing; no much larger clone stands one base away. The data stem from a study of T cell repertoires in cytomegalovirus infection (dated by TCRdb to the late 2010s). For the wider study: The HLA type of each donor mattered for the analysis, because public TCR beta signatures pointed to carriage of CMV infection along with the matching HLA type.

The study at large found these results: In both this cohort and an independent cohort of some 350 donors, the cumulative frequency of public TCR beta family members distinguished carriers of CMV infection plus the relevant HLA type. The ex vivo response was dominated by HLA-C-restricted CMV-specific TCR beta clonotypes, and the single most frequent clonotype in two of eight donors was supplied by these HLA-C-restricted clonotypes.

From cysteine to phenylalanine, the CDR3 is 15 amino acids long. Only the CDR3 region is kept as DNA, spanning 45 bases read in frame from base 1. A distance of 15 bases separates the germline ends of V and J, which lose 6 bases and 0 bases respectively. According to the germline V gene (reference sequence), CDR1 reads DFQATT and CDR2 reads SNEGSKA. Sequencer: Illumina HiSeq 1500. TCRdb cleaned the public reads at Q25 with fastp, built clones with MiXCR and kept in-frame beta chains. Each CDR3 protein gets just one entry, which takes the most common genes and DNA from the rows behind it. The table for this sample lists about 250,000 distinct CDR3 sequences; about 15% of them were counted only once. The ten largest clones capture less than 60% of the sample.

The origin of this receptor is a human donor in good health (CMV status not recorded). Some clones in this sample may be carry-over from other donors' samples. The sequence links TRBV20-1 to TRBJ2-4; the D segment may tentatively be TRBD1 or TRBD2, each giving 5 matched bases. Sequencing used CD8+ T cells from PBMCs. The bases are TGCAGTGCCTACGACCGGGGCTCAGCCAAAAACATTCAGTACTTC. It is translated as CSAYDRGSAKNIQYF.